Below are 15 T cell receptor beta chains sequenced from a single sample in a study of cytomegalovirus exposure and HLA in healthy donors. The PCR contained 60 Vbeta and 13 Jbeta primers. The protocol was immunoSEQ multiplex PCR, while the TCRdb copy is restricted to in-frame clones and leaves out a portion. The profile shows about 200,000 clones, about three quarters of them singletons. Sequenced: PBMCs. These receptors originate from a man in his forties in good health and CMV-seronegative.

The gene calls are TRBV7-6 and TRBJ2-1; tentatively, D is TRBD2 (5 bases). The CDR3 consists of 15 residues. Germline CDR1 reads SGHVS; CDR2 reads FNYEAQ. V lost 6 bases and J lost 0, with 12 bases in between. In nucleotides, the CDR3 is TGTGCCAGCAGAACCTCTGGGAGCTCCTACAATGAGCAGTTCTTC. It codes for CASRTSGSSYNEQFF. Full variable domain (rest looked up from reference TRBV7-6 and TRBJ2-1): GAGVSQSPRYKVTKRGQDVALRCDPISGHVSLYWYRQALGQGPEFLTYFNYEAQQDKSGLPNDRFSAERPEGSISTLTIQRTEQRDSAMYRCASRTSGSSYNEQFFGPGTRLTVL.

In this sample, this clone turned up a few times. This chain uses TRBV10-3 with TRBJ1-1; 7 nucleotides line up with TRBD1. This CDR3 region has 15 residues. Germline V gene lookup returns CDR1 ENHRY and CDR2 SYGVKD. The V gene end was trimmed by 4 bases and the J gene end by 2 bases; junction bases not matched to a gene: 7. CDR3 sequence (DNA): TGTGCCATCAGTGGAACGGGGACAGCTAACACTGAAGCTTTCTTT. Protein: CAISGTGTANTEAFF.

The chain has TRBV5-4 and TRBJ1-5, with 7 nucleotides matching TRBD1. V lost 4 bases, J lost 2 bases, and 6 bases stayed unmatched. The germline CDR1 and CDR2 sequences are SGHNT and YYREEE (reference sequence). The CDR3 spans 15 residues. CDR3: CASSQGGAGNQPQHF. In nucleotides, the CDR3 is TGTGCCAGCAGCCAAGGGGGCGCGGGCAATCAGCCCCAGCATTTT.

The rearrangement links TRBV28 to TRBJ2-5; D possibly corresponds to TRBD2 (5 bases). Germline V lookup: CDR1 MDHEN, CDR2 SYDVKM. Trimming took off 5 bases at V and 2 bases at J, with 18 bases between the two ends. This CDR3 contains 16 residues. The chain's CDR3 is CASSPLLGRGQETQYF. The CDR3 DNA reads TGTGCCAGCAGTCCCTTACTAGGGCGAGGACAAGAGACCCAGTACTTC.

Turning to this clone: At one end, the junction sequence differs from germline, possibly due to a read error. V is TRBV7-9 and J is TRBJ2-5; possibly TRBD1 for D (6 bases). The CDR3 covers 15 residues. Germline CDR1 and CDR2: SEHNR and FQNEAQ (reference sequence). CDR3 sequence reads: CSSSFQGQRQETQYF. DNA for the CDR3: TGTTCCAGCAGCTTCCAGGGACAAAGACAAGAGACCCAGTACTTC.

This chain links TRBV2 with TRBJ2-7, with 9 bases matching TRBD2. From germline, CDR1 is SNHLY and CDR2 FYNNEI. The CDR3 spans 17 residues. With V trimmed by 3 bases and J by 3 bases, 12 bases remained unmatched. The CDR3 protein is CASSDLRGLASDYEQYF. Written as DNA, the CDR3 is TGTGCCAGCAGTGATCTGAGAGGACTAGCGTCTGACTACGAGCAGTACTTC.

This clone came up once. The chain has TRBV25-1 and TRBJ1-2; 7 nucleotides line up with TRBD1. Germline assignment: CDR1 MGHDK and CDR2 SYGVNS. Trimming removed 7 bases from V and 4 bases from J; junction bases left unmatched: 0. The CDR3 runs 11 residues. CDR3 DNA: TGTGCCAGCACAGGGGGCTATGGCTACACCTTC. It specifies CASTGGYGYTF.

V usage is TRBV5-1 and J usage is TRBJ2-1; 8 bases agree with TRBD1. This CDR3 has 15 residues. The germline V gene encodes CDR1 SGHRS and CDR2 YFSETQ. With 4 bases clipped from V and 5 bases from J, the junction kept 8 bases outside the gene matches. The CDR3 DNA reads TGCGCCAGCAGCCTATCAGGGGGCTACCACAATGAGCAGTTCTTC. Residues: CASSLSGGYHNEQFF.

The chain carries TRBV18 and TRBJ2-7; the D gene is possibly TRBD1 (5 bases). There are 14 residues in the CDR3. V shed 2 bases and J shed 6 bases, with 14 bases lying between them. Germline-derived CDR1 and CDR2 are KGHSH and LQKENI. The CDR3 bases are TGTGCCAGCTCACCAACACAGCAGGGCTCCGAGCAGTACTTC. Translated: CASSPTQQGSEQYF.

This clone was recorded only once. In nucleotides, the CDR3 is TGTGCCAGTAGTTCCAGGGACAGAAATGAAAAACTGTTTTTT. Amino acids: CASSSRDRNEKLFF. The rearrangement joins TRBV19 to TRBJ1-4; 7 nucleotides line up with TRBD1. CDR3 length: 14 residues. CDR1 is LNHDA and CDR2 is SQIVND in the germline V gene (reference sequence). The junction had 5 bases not matched to a gene; V was cut back by 5 bases and J by 5 bases.

The J gene is TRBJ2-7, the V gene TRBV7-2; 9 bases are a match to TRBD2. The CDR3 consists of 14 residues. Germline assignment: CDR1 SGHTA and CDR2 FQGNSA. The V segment lost 3 bases and the J segment 3 bases; nucleotides outside the gene matches: 3. CDR3 coding DNA: TGTGCCAGCAGCTTCGCGGGGGGGAACTACGAGCAGTACTTC. This translates into CASSFAGGNYEQYF.

This sequence joins TRBV9 and TRBJ1-2, with unresolved D. Trimming left V 5 bases short and J 4 bases short, with 12 bases between. This CDR3 spans 13 amino acids. The germline gives CDR1 SGDLS, CDR2 YYNGEE. CDR3 amino acids: CASRSSGIYGYTF. In DNA form, the CDR3 reads TGTGCCAGCAGATCCAGCGGGATCTATGGCTACACCTTC.

The chain combines TRBV11-3 with TRBJ1-3, with D maybe TRBD1 (5 bases). Trimming left V 5 bases short and J 4 bases short, with 12 bases between. Looked up from germline, CDR1 is SGHNT and CDR2 is YENEEA. The CDR3 consists of 14 residues. CDR3 loop: CASSERGSGNTIYF. The CDR3, as DNA: TGTGCCAGCAGCGAAAGGGGATCCGGAAACACCATATATTTT. The whole variable domain, filled in from reference TRBV11-3 and TRBJ1-3, reads EAGVVQSPRYKIIEKKQPVAFWCNPISGHNTLYWYLQNLGQGPELLIRYENEEAVDDSQLPKDRFSAERLKGVDSTLKIQPAELGDSAVYLCASSERGSGNTIYFGEGSWLTVV.

The chain links TRBV6-6 to TRBJ1-4; a possible D gene is TRBD1 (5 bases). The germline V gene has CDR1 MNHNY and CDR2 SVGAGI (reference sequence). Between the trimmed V and J ends, which lost 5 bases and 8 bases, there was a span of 12 bases. The CDR3 loop spans 13 amino acids. CDR3 residues: CASSPGLPEKLFF. CDR3 sequence (DNA): TGTGCCAGCAGTCCGGGACTCCCCGAAAAACTGTTTTTT.

V and J are TRBV7-3 and TRBJ2-7; 11 bases match TRBD1. The germline V gene encodes CDR1 SGHTA and CDR2 FQGTGA. CDR3 length: 13 residues. V trimming: 4 bases; J trimming: 6 bases; junction bases outside the gene matches: 2. CDR3 amino acids: CASSSGTGGEQYF. In DNA, the CDR3 is TGTGCCAGCAGCTCCGGGACAGGGGGCGAGCAGTACTTC.